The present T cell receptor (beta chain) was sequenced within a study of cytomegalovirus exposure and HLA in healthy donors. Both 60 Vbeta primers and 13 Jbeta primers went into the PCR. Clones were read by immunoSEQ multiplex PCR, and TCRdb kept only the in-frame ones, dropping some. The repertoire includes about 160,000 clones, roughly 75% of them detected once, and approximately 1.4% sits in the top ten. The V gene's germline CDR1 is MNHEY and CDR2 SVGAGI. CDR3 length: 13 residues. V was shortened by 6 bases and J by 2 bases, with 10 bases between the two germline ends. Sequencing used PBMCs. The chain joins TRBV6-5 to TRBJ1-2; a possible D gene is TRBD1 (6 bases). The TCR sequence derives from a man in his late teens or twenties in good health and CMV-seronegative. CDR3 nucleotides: TGTGCCAGCAGCCCGGACAGCAACTATGGCTACACCTTC. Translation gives CASSPDSNYGYTF.